Presented here are 32 T cell receptor beta chains from one specimen sequenced in a study of naive CD8 T cells in extremely preterm neonates. The data were produced by immunoSEQ multiplex PCR, yet TCRdb's version contains in-frame clones alone and is incomplete. The table includes over 5,000 clones, approximately 97% detected once. Sequencing was carried out using naive CD8+ T cells from blood. The receptors stem from a human donor in good health.

The chain carries TRBV28 and TRBJ1-5; no definite D call. The CDR3 spans 14 residues. In germline, CDR1 is MDHEN, CDR2 SYDVKM. V was cut by 10 bases and J by 5 bases, with 18 bases left in between. CDR3 in amino acids: CATDSTRSYQPQHF. The DNA for the CDR3 is TGTGCCACCGACTCCACCCGTTCGTATCAGCCCCAGCATTTT.

The chain joins TRBV5-1 to TRBJ2-3; TRBD1 is a possible D gene (6 bases). Looked up from germline, CDR1 is SGHRS and CDR2 is YFSETQ. The CDR3 contains 15 residues. The V gene lost 0 bases and the J gene lost 3 bases, with 11 bases spanning the gap. The CDR3 DNA reads as TGCGCCAGCAGCTTGGGTGGTAGGGGGACAGATACGCAGTATTTT. This sequence encodes CASSLGGRGTDTQYF. Full variable domain (rest looked up from reference TRBV5-1 and TRBJ2-3): KAGVTQTPRYLIKTRGQQVTLSCSPISGHRSVSWYQQTPGQGLQFLFEYFSETQRNKGNFPGRFSGRQFSNSRSEMNVSTLELGDSALYLCASSLGGRGTDTQYFGPGTRLTVL.

The gene calls are TRBV9 and TRBJ1-1; D not resolved. The germline V gene encodes CDR1 SGDLS and CDR2 YYNGEE. This CDR3 contains 15 residues. The V gene lost 1 base and the J gene lost 0 bases, with 10 bases spanning the gap. The CDR3 region has the DNA TGTGCCAGCAGCGTACTGGCAGGATTGAACACTGAAGCTTTCTTT. Its translation is CASSVLAGLNTEAFF.

This rearrangement joins TRBV10-1 to TRBJ1-1; 9 nucleotides match TRBD1. V shed 3 bases, J shed 5 bases, and the junction held 7 bases outside the gene matches. The CDR3 totals 15 residues. Germline V gene sequence: CDR1 WNHNN, CDR2 SYGVQD (reference sequence). CDR3 in amino acids: CASSEYRGRRTEAFF. DNA for the CDR3: TGCGCCAGCAGTGAATACAGGGGGCGACGTACTGAAGCTTTCTTT.

The V call is TRBV4-2, the J call TRBJ1-1, with D possibly matching TRBD1 (5 bases). Per germline, CDR1 LGHNA and CDR2 YNFKEQ. V gave up 0 bases and J gave up 6 bases, with 11 bases separating them. The CDR3 extends over 14 amino acids. CDR3: CASSQEGRVAEAFF. The CDR3 bases are TGTGCCAGCAGCCAAGAGGGCAGGGTTGCTGAAGCTTTCTTT.

The V and J genes are TRBV6-1 and TRBJ2-7, with D possibly TRBD1 on 6 matching bases. The CDR3 totals 12 residues. V lost 6 bases and J lost 7, with 13 bases in between. Germline V lookup: CDR1 MNHNS, CDR2 SASEGT. Here the CDR3 DNA reads TGTGCCAGCAGGGACAGCGACTGGGAGCAGTACGTC. Protein sequence: CASRDSDWEQYV.

The V call is TRBV5-6, the J call TRBJ1-1; tentatively, D is TRBD1 (6 bases). The germline V and J ends were trimmed by 4 bases and 4 bases, with 14 bases remaining between them. This CDR3 is built from 14 residues. Germline CDR1 reads SGHDT; CDR2 reads YYEEEE. The CDR3 DNA is TGTGCCAGCAGCCTGGTGGGGGCTCTCACTGAAGCTTTCTTT. Protein sequence: CASSLVGALTEAFF.

The V gene is TRBV7-9, the J gene TRBJ2-5; TRBD1 agrees at 7 bases. Germline trimming cut 5 bases from V and 1 base from J; bases unmatched to any gene: 7. Germline V CDR1 and CDR2: SEHNR, FQNEAQ (reference sequence). The CDR3 runs 15 residues. CDR3 residues: CASSVVQGLQETQYF. CDR3 DNA: TGTGCCAGCAGCGTCGTACAGGGGCTCCAAGAGACCCAGTACTTC.

V gene TRBV2 combines with J gene TRBJ1-6; TRBD1 aligns across 9 bases. CDR1 and CDR2 (germline): SNHLY, FYNNEI. The CDR3 extends over 20 amino acids. V lost 2 bases, J lost 9 bases, and 20 bases stayed unmatched. The CDR3 spells CASSEPRMTGGFGNGSPLHF. The CDR3 DNA reads TGTGCCAGCAGTGAACCCCGGATGACAGGGGGATTCGGGAATGGTTCACCCCTCCACTTT.

This clone showed up just once. V gene TRBV28 combines with J gene TRBJ1-6, with a possible D match to TRBD1 (5 bases). The V gene lost 6 bases and the J gene lost 4 bases, with 13 bases spanning the gap. The CDR3 sequence is 15 residues long. Germline V gene data show CDR1 as MDHEN and CDR2 as SYDVKM. The CDR3 nucleotides read TGTGCCAGCAGGACAGTGGAGGGGTATAATTCACCCCTCCACTTT. Protein: CASRTVEGYNSPLHF.

The CDR3 sequence: CASSGPESTGDYGYTF. The CDR3 nucleotides read TGTGCCAGCAGTGGGCCGGAATCGACAGGGGACTATGGCTACACCTTC. This rearrangement joins TRBV6-1 to TRBJ1-2, with TRBD1 matching 8 bases. V gave up 4 bases and J gave up 3 bases; unmatched junction bases: 10. In germline, CDR1 is MNHNS, CDR2 SASEGT. The CDR3 covers 16 residues.

The rearrangement uses TRBV2 and TRBJ2-7, with a tentative D call TRBD1 (6 bases). Germline V gene lookup returns CDR1 SNHLY and CDR2 FYNNEI. The V end lost 8 bases, the J end lost 7 bases, and 18 bases lay between the germline ends. This CDR3 has 13 residues. This CDR3 is CASPTGRGGEQYF. The DNA of the CDR3 is TGTGCCAGCCCTACAGGGCGAGGCGGGGAGCAGTACTTC.

The chain is built from TRBV4-1 and TRBJ2-7, with 10 bases that match TRBD2. The V gene's germline CDR1 is MGHRA and CDR2 YSYEKL. The CDR3 is 17 amino acids. With V trimmed by 1 base and J by 1 base, 7 bases remained unmatched. The CDR3 loop reads CASSQGTSGILSYEQYF. The CDR3 DNA reads TGCGCCAGCAGCCAAGGGACTAGCGGAATCCTATCCTACGAGCAGTACTTC.

This rearrangement joins TRBV11-2 to TRBJ2-7; 10 bases are a match to TRBD1. CDR3 length: 15 amino acids. Trimming took 4 bases from V and 3 from J; bases not matched to a gene: 6. The germline gives CDR1 SGHAT, CDR2 FQNNGV. CDR3 coding DNA: TGTGCCAGCAGCTCCCCCGGGACAGGGGACTACGAGCAGTACTTC. Translated, it gives CASSSPGTGDYEQYF.

The V and J genes are TRBV7-9 and TRBJ2-3; D gene unclear. The CDR3 has 15 amino acids. Per the germline V gene, CDR1 is SEHNR and CDR2 is FQNEAQ (reference sequence). V dropped 2 bases and J dropped 1 base, with 10 bases sitting between them. CDR3 residues: CASSLLGRGTDTQYF. CDR3 nucleotides: TGTGCCAGCAGCTTACTGGGCCGCGGCACAGATACGCAGTATTTT.

This chain connects TRBV27 to TRBJ2-7, with D perhaps TRBD2 (5 bases). Trimming removed 7 bases at V and 1 base at J, with 14 bases between. This CDR3 comprises 14 residues. CDR1 and CDR2 (germline): MNHEY, SMNVEV (reference sequence). The CDR3 sequence is CASKSGGSSYEQYF. The CDR3 DNA reads as TGTGCCAGCAAAAGCGGCGGGTCATCCTACGAGCAGTACTTC.

J is TRBJ1-2 and V is TRBV9; D not resolved. From germline, CDR1 is SGDLS and CDR2 YYNGEE. Trimming left V 1 base short and J 7 bases short, with 11 bases between. This CDR3 has 13 amino acids. CDR3 protein: CASSVTGSGGYTF. Here the CDR3 DNA reads TGTGCCAGCAGCGTAACCGGGTCGGGTGGCTACACCTTC.

The chain recombines TRBV28 with TRBJ1-1; D gene uncertain. This CDR3 region has 19 residues. V was shortened by 3 bases and J by 1 base, with 24 bases between the two germline ends. Germline CDR1 and CDR2: MDHEN and SYDVKM. As DNA, the CDR3 is TGTGCCAGCAGTTTTCTTGGATTGTCGCGGGTGGTCACGAACACTGAAGCTTTCTTT. This sequence encodes CASSFLGLSRVVTNTEAFF.

This sequence joins TRBV4-2 and TRBJ2-6; perhaps TRBD1 as D (6 bases). Germline CDR1 LGHNA, CDR2 YNFKEQ. V was clipped by 4 bases and J by 0 bases, with 16 bases between them. There are 18 residues in the CDR3. CDR3 loop: CASSREDSYVSGANVLTF. For the CDR3, the DNA is TGTGCCAGCAGCCGAGAGGACAGTTATGTCTCTGGGGCCAACGTCCTGACTTTC.

The chain carries TRBV6-5 and TRBJ1-1, with 11 bases lining up with TRBD1. The CDR3 spans 14 residues. J gave up 5 bases and V 5 bases, and 4 bases lay outside the gene matches. Germline-derived CDR1 and CDR2 are MNHEY and SVGAGI. DNA for the CDR3: TGTGCCAGCAGTCTGGGACAGGGGGGTACTGAAGCTTTCTTT. It translates to CASSLGQGGTEAFF.

The V call is TRBV10-3, the J call TRBJ1-2; TRBD1 is a possible D gene (5 bases). Germline CDR1 ENHRY, CDR2 SYGVKD. The ends were cut back, 2 bases at V and 0 bases at J, with 13 bases in the middle. This CDR3 contains 16 residues. CDR3 protein: CAISEGSGRPNYGYTF. The CDR3 nucleotides are TGTGCCATCAGTGAGGGTTCAGGGAGGCCTAACTATGGCTACACCTTC.

The V and J genes are TRBV10-3 and TRBJ1-1, with D hard to call. V was shortened by 6 bases and J by 0 bases, with 17 bases between the two germline ends. In germline, CDR1 is ENHRY, CDR2 SYGVKD. The CDR3 has 16 amino acids. The CDR3 bases are TGTGCCATCAGCCTAACCGGGCCGGGGATGAACACTGAAGCTTTCTTT. As protein: CAISLTGPGMNTEAFF.

In regard to this clone: Germline is not matched at one junction end, which may reflect a read error. This sample also contains other DNA sequences that code for the same CDR3. V is TRBV25-1 and J is TRBJ1-4; D possibly corresponds to TRBD1 (5 bases). The CDR3 has 15 residues. In germline, CDR1 is MGHDK, CDR2 SYGVNS. CDR3 residues: CASSVVGGPNEKLFF. CDR3 sequence (DNA): TGCGCCAGCAGTGTCGTCGGGGGACCTAATGAAAAACTGTTTTTT.

DNA of the CDR3: TGCGCCAGCAGCCCCTGGATGGGGACAGGACAGACCCAGTACTTC. Amino acid sequence: CASSPWMGTGQTQYF. This chain uses TRBV4-1 with TRBJ2-5, with TRBD1 matching 8 bases. Germline V lookup: CDR1 MGHRA, CDR2 YSYEKL. This CDR3 is built from 15 residues. V shed 4 bases, J shed 6 bases, and the junction held 10 bases outside the gene matches.

This clone was seen a single time. The chain recombines TRBV14 with TRBJ2-1, with D hard to call. Between the trimmed V and J ends, which lost 2 bases and 9 bases, there was a span of 17 bases. The CDR3 is 15 amino acids. CDR1 and CDR2 from the germline V gene are SGHDN and FVKESK. CDR3 sequence (DNA): TGTGCCAGCAGCCAAAGAGCTAACCGAGGCTTTGAGCAGTTCTTC. This translates into CASSQRANRGFEQFF.

The chain recombines TRBV14 with TRBJ2-2, with D perhaps matching TRBD2 (5 bases). The CDR3 has 15 residues. Germline values: CDR1 SGHDN, CDR2 FVKESK. The V end was cut by 3 bases, the J end by 1 base, with 9 bases between. CDR3 nucleotide sequence: TGTGCCAGCAGCCAGCGGGTAATGAACACCGGGGAGCTGTTTTTT. This translates into CASSQRVMNTGELFF.

The V and J genes are TRBV11-2 and TRBJ2-1; TRBD2 aligns across 10 bases. V gave up 5 bases and J gave up 3 bases; unmatched junction bases: 4. The CDR3 covers 15 residues. Germline CDR1 reads SGHAT; CDR2 reads FQNNGV. CDR3 DNA sequence: TGTGCCAGCAGCCCTAGCGGGAGCTTCTACAATGAGCAGTTCTTC. Its translation is CASSPSGSFYNEQFF.

The chain combines TRBV10-3 with TRBJ2-1; 10 nucleotides line up with TRBD2. CDR3 length: 16 amino acids. The ends lost 0 bases at V and 6 bases at J; junction bases unmatched: 5. CDR1 and CDR2 from the germline V gene are ENHRY and SYGVKD. The CDR3: CAISESRTSGINEQFF. In DNA form, the CDR3 reads TGTGCCATCAGTGAGTCGAGGACTAGCGGAATCAATGAGCAGTTCTTC.

The chain is built from TRBV2 and TRBJ1-1, with D perhaps matching TRBD1 (5 bases). The germline CDR1 and CDR2 sequences are SNHLY and FYNNEI. The CDR3 has 11 amino acids. V was clipped by 6 bases and J by 5 bases, with 7 bases between them. The CDR3 region is CASRGRTEAFF. The DNA of the CDR3 is TGTGCCAGCAGGGGGCGGACTGAAGCTTTCTTT. The full variable domain, its missing parts supplied by reference TRBV2 and TRBJ1-1, is EPEVTQTPSHQVTQMGQEVILRCVPISNHLYFYWYRQILGQKVEFLVSFYNNEISEKSEIFDDQFSVERPDGSNFTLKIRSTKLEDSAMYFCASRGRTEAFFGQGTRLTVV.

The genes are TRBV5-1 and TRBJ2-1; TRBD2 matches 11 bases. The germline V gene encodes CDR1 SGHRS and CDR2 YFSETQ. V dropped 5 bases and J dropped 8; count of bases not matched to a gene: 6. This CDR3 comprises 14 residues. As DNA, the CDR3 is TGCGCCAGCAGTCCCCCGACTAGCGGGGATGAGCAGTTCTTC. Amino acids: CASSPPTSGDEQFF.

The chain links TRBV9 to TRBJ2-7; TRBD1 might be the D (5 bases). Between the trimmed V and J ends, which lost 2 bases and 5 bases, there was a span of 20 bases. CDR1 is SGDLS, CDR2 YYNGEE, per germline. The CDR3 covers 16 residues. The CDR3 DNA reads TGTGCCAGCAGCGTGGGGCATCAAGGTCGGTTTAACGAGCAGTACTTC. It is translated as CASSVGHQGRFNEQYF.

This clone was recorded only once. The rearrangement links TRBV30 to TRBJ1-3; D is perhaps TRBD1 (5 bases). Per the germline V gene, CDR1 is GTSNPN and CDR2 is SVGIG (reference sequence). The CDR3 covers 17 residues. V was trimmed by 3 bases and J by 5 bases, leaving 23 bases between them. CDR3 sequence reads: CAWSQTRKPRDRNTIYF. The CDR3 DNA is TGTGCCTGGAGCCAAACCCGAAAGCCCAGGGATAGAAACACCATATATTTT.